Listed below are T cell receptor beta chains from one sample, sequenced in a study of tumor and adjacent non-tumor tissue in lung cancer. TCRdb redid the calling of the multiplex PCR reads with MiXCR, one entry per CDR3 protein. This sample has around 75,000 distinct CDR3 sequences, with around 65% found just once. The sample consisted of distant non-tumor lung tissue. The source is a woman aged 50 to 60 with non-small cell lung cancer. Each CDR3 is given with its conserved first and last residue. A D gene is named only where the DNA matches it firmly. Size values are once, few and many counts, or a class for expanded clones, and some rows have none.

J gene: TRBJ2-7; clone size: -; D gene: -; V gene: TRBV11-1; CDR3 protein: CASSPRAYDQYF; CDR3 DNA: TGTGCGAGCAGTCCCAGGGCCTACGATCAGTACTTC
J gene: TRBJ2-1; clone size: -; D gene: TRBD2; V gene: TRBV11-3; CDR3 protein: CASSLGLAGGPRCYNEQFF; CDR3 DNA: TGTGCCAGTAGCTTAGGACTAGCGGGAGGACCTAGGTGCTACAATGAGCAGTTCTTC
J gene: TRBJ1-1; clone size: -; D gene: -; V gene: TRBV11-2; CDR3 protein: CASSSAGKNTEAFF; CDR3 DNA: TGTGCCAGTAGCTCCGCGGGGAAGAACACTGAAGCGTTCTTT
J gene: TRBJ1-4; clone size: -; D gene: -; V gene: TRBV11-2; CDR3 protein: CASNPGTGRNEKLFF; CDR3 DNA: TGTGCCAGCAACCCCGGGACTGGGCGAAATGAAAAACTGTTTTTT
J gene: TRBJ2-2; clone size: -; D gene: -; V gene: TRBV10-1; CDR3 protein: CANSVEGFAGELFF; CDR3 DNA: TGCGCCAACAGTGTTGAGGGGTTCGCCGGGGAGCTCTTTTTT
J gene: TRBJ2-1; clone size: many; D gene: -; V gene: TRBV20-1; CDR3 protein: CSALNPAARYIYEQFF; CDR3 DNA: TGCAGTGCTCTGAACCCGGCCGCCAGGTACATCTATGAGCAGTTCTTC
J gene: TRBJ2-1; clone size: -; D gene: -; V gene: TRBV14; CDR3 protein: CTSSQAGRNNEQFF; CDR3 DNA: TGTACCAGCAGCCAAGCGGGCAGGAACAACGAGCAGTTCTTC
J gene: TRBJ2-7; clone size: -; D gene: -; V gene: TRBV5-4; CDR3 protein: CASSKLEVNPYKQYF; CDR3 DNA: TGTGCCAGCAGCAAACTTGAGGTGAACCCCTACAAGCAGTACTTC
J gene: TRBJ2-7; clone size: -; D gene: -; V gene: TRBV14; CDR3 protein: CASSQDRGLADEWYEQYF; CDR3 DNA: TGTGCCAGCAGCCAAGATCGTGGTTTAGCTGATGAATGGTACGAGCAGTACTTC
J gene: TRBJ1-5; clone size: many; D gene: TRBD1; V gene: TRBV29-1; CDR3 protein: CSVTTGDSNQPQHF; CDR3 DNA: TGCAGCGTAACTACAGGGGATAGCAATCAGCCCCAGCATTTT
J gene: TRBJ1-5; clone size: -; D gene: TRBD1; V gene: TRBV20-1; CDR3 protein: CTAAGTGGVLSNQPQHF; CDR3 DNA: TGCACTGCTGCTGGGACAGGGGGCGTACTGAGCAATCAGCCCCAGCATTTT